These T cell receptor beta chains were read from a single sample in a study of low-dose radiotherapy and immunotherapy resistance in tumors. One entry per CDR3 protein results from TCRdb running MiXCR on the reads. The sample lists tens of thousands of distinct CDR3 sequences, 26% occurring once. This specimen was PBMCs, taken before treatment. Every receptor here comes from a male donor with rectosigmoid adenocarcinoma. Each CDR3 is given with its conserved first and last residue. The D gene is left open where the match is weak. Not every row has a clone size; where given, it reads once, few, many or a size class.

clone_size,j_call,cdr3_length,d_call,v_call,cdr3_nt,cdr3_aa
many,TRBJ1-1,13,NA,TRBV6-5,TGTGCCAGCACCAAACCGGGGGTCACTGAAGCTTTCTTT,CASTKPGVTEAFF
NA,TRBJ1-6,14,NA,TRBV3-1,TGTGCCAGCAGCGAAACCAGAGGTAATTCACCCCTCCACTTT,CASSETRGNSPLHF
NA,TRBJ2-6,17,NA,TRBV4-1,TGCGCCAGCAGCCAAGATTGGGGGGTGGCTGGGGCCAACGTCCTGACTTTC,CASSQDWGVAGANVLTF
many,TRBJ1-3,17,NA,TRBV6-6,TGTGCCAGCAGCTGGGACCGCAACTACCTCTCTGGAAACACCATATATTTT,CASSWDRNYLSGNTIYF
many,TRBJ1-1,14,NA,TRBV4-1,TGCGCCAGCAGCCAAGTAGGGGTAGGAACTGAAGCTTTCTTT,CASSQVGVGTEAFF
many,TRBJ2-6,17,NA,TRBV18,TGTGCCAGCTCACCTCAAGCCCCCGTTTCCTCGGCCAACGTCCTGACTTTC,CASSPQAPVSSANVLTF
many,TRBJ2-7,12,NA,TRBV28,TGTGCCAGCAGTTCGGTGGGCTACGAGCAGTACTTC,CASSSVGYEQYF
many,TRBJ2-3,12,NA,TRBV12-3/TRBV12-4,TGTGCCAGCAGTCCTAACACAGATACGCAGTATTTT,CASSPNTDTQYF
many,TRBJ1-5,14,NA,TRBV28,TGTGCCAGCAGTTTGGGGAGCCTCAATCAGCCCCAGCATTTT,CASSLGSLNQPQHF
many,TRBJ2-2,15,NA,TRBV7-2,TGTGCCAGCAGACCCTTCACAGGGCTATACGGGGAGCTGTTTTTT,CASRPFTGLYGELFF
many,TRBJ2-7,14,NA,TRBV28,TGTGCCAGCAACGCGCAGACCAACTCCTACGAGCAGTACTTC,CASNAQTNSYEQYF